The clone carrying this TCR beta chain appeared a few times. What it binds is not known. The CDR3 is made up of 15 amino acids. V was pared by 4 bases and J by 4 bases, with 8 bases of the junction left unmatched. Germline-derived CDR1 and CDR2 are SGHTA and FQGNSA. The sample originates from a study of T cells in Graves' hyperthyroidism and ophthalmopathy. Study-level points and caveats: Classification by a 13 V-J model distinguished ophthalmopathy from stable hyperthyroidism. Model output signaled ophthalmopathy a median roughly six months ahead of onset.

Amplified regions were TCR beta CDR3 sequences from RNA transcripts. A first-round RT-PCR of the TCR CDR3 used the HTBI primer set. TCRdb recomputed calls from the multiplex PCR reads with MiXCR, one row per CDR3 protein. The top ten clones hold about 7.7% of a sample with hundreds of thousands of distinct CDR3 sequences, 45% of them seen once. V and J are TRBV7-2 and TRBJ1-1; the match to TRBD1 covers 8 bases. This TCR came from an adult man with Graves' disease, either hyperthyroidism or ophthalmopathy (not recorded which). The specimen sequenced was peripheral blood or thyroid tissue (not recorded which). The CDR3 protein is CASSSDPDRVTEAFF. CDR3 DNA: TGTGCCAGCAGCTCCGACCCGGACAGGGTCACTGAAGCTTTCTTT.